This TCR beta chain emerged from a study of control samples from healthy donors and cancer patients. From germline, CDR1 is SEHNR and CDR2 FQNEAQ (reference sequence). V was shortened by 5 bases and J by 8 bases, with 8 bases between the two germline ends. The CDR3 contains 11 residues. The assay was immunoSEQ multiplex PCR, and TCRdb's table has in-frame clones only and misses some. The data hold 55,000 to 75,000 clones, with roughly 86% observed a single time. The genes are TRBV7-9 and TRBJ2-3, with D tentatively TRBD1 (6 bases). Sequenced input: PBMCs. This receptor was obtained from a woman between 45 and 60 years old with head and neck cancer. The CDR3 region has the DNA TGTGCCAGCAGCCCACAGGGTACGCAGTATTTT. It encodes CASSPQGTQYF. Full variable domain (rest looked up from reference TRBV7-9 and TRBJ2-3): DTGVSQNPRHKITKRGQNVTFRCDPISEHNRLYWYRQTLGQGPEFLTYFQNEAQLEKSRLLSDRFSAERPKGSFSTLEIQRTEQGDSAMYLCASSPQGTQYFGPGTRLTVL.